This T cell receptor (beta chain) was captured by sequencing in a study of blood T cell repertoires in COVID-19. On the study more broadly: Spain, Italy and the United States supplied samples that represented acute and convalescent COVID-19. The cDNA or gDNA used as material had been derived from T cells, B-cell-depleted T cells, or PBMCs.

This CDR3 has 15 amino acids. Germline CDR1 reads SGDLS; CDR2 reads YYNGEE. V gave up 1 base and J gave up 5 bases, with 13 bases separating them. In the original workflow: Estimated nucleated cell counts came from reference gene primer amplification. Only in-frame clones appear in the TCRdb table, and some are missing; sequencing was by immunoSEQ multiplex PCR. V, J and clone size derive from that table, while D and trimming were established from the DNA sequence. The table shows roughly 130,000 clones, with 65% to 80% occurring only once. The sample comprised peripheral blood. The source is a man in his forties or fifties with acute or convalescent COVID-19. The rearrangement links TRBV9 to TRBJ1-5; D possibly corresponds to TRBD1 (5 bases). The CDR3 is CASSVLGGDDQPQHF. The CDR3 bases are TGTGCCAGCAGCGTATTGGGGGGGGACGATCAGCCCCAGCATTTT.